This TCR beta chain originates from a study of blood T cell repertoires in COVID-19. V lost 3 bases to trimming and J lost 9 bases, with 6 bases between them. CDR1 and CDR2 (germline): MDHEN, SYDVKM. The CDR3 is made up of 12 amino acids. This clone has a handful of counts. Data came from immunoSEQ multiplex PCR; TCRdb stores just in-frame clones and leaves some out. The sample lists a few hundred thousand clones, roughly 89% seen once, with around 3.9% in the top ten. The sequencing input was peripheral blood. This clonotype originated in an older woman with COVID-19, enrolled during active disease. The J gene is TRBJ1-6, the V gene TRBV28, with D possibly matching TRBD1 (5 bases). The CDR3 sequence is CASSFGGSPLHF. The DNA for the CDR3 is TGTGCCAGCAGTTTCGGGGGTTCACCCCTCCACTTT.